What follows are 16 T cell receptor beta chains derived from one specimen sequenced in a study of T cell repertoires in cytomegalovirus infection. Their target antigens are unknown. TCRdb called the reads again in MiXCR, with one record for every CDR3 protein. The top ten hold over 15% of the sample, which has roughly 700,000 distinct CDR3 sequences, around 32% seen once. The sample was cultured PBMCs, taken from culture after CMV antigen stimulation. The receptors shown here come from a human donor in good health (CMV status not recorded). Some clones in this sample may be carry-over from other donors' samples.

The sample holds a few counts of this clonotype. The chain uses TRBV12-3 or TRBV12-4 and TRBJ2-5; TRBD2 matches 12 bases. V lost 3 bases to trimming and J lost 6 bases; unmatched junction nucleotides: 11. This CDR3 has 17 residues. CDR3: CASSFALAGGPVQTQYF. The CDR3 DNA follows: TGTGCCAGCAGTTTTGCGCTAGCGGGAGGGCCTGTACAGACCCAGTACTTC.

This clonotype was seen a handful of times. The CDR3 loop is CASSSQGGEWAFF. CDR3 bases: TGTGCCAGCAGCTCCCAGGGAGGAGAGTGGGCTTTCTTT. V usage is TRBV7-6 and J usage is TRBJ1-1; D is perhaps TRBD1 (5 bases). The CDR3 runs to 13 residues. Between the trimmed V and J ends, which lost 4 bases and 11 bases, there was a span of 17 bases. CDR1 is SGHVS, CDR2 FNYEAQ, per germline.

In this sample, this clonotype turned up a few times. The chain uses TRBV7-9 and TRBJ1-3; no clear D. V lost 4 bases, J lost 0 bases, and 10 bases lay in between. This CDR3 contains 15 residues. CDR1 SEHNR and CDR2 FQNEAQ come from the germline V gene (reference sequence). The CDR3 reads CASSSTAGSGNTIYF. In DNA form, the CDR3 reads TGTGCCAGCAGCTCGACGGCCGGCTCTGGAAACACCATATATTTT.

The V and J genes are TRBV6-1 and TRBJ2-1; tentatively, D is TRBD1 or TRBD2 (5 bases each). The CDR3 sequence is 13 residues long. From germline, CDR1 is MNHNS and CDR2 SASEGT. With 8 bases removed from V and 3 bases from J, the gap between germline ends came to 11 bases. CDR3 amino acids: CASRDGHYNEQFF. The CDR3 coding sequence is TGTGCCAGCCGGGACGGCCACTACAATGAGCAGTTCTTC.

J is TRBJ2-7 and V is TRBV19; D remains ambiguous. The length of the CDR3 is 13 residues. Germline CDR1 reads LNHDA; CDR2 reads SQIVND (reference sequence). With 6 bases removed from V and 3 bases from J, the gap between germline ends came to 12 bases. CDR3 in amino acids: CASSLDNYYEQYF. For the CDR3, the DNA is TGTGCCAGTAGCCTAGACAACTACTACGAGCAGTACTTC.

J is TRBJ2-5 and V is TRBV27; D is ambiguous. Germline assignment: CDR1 MNHEY and CDR2 SMNVEV (reference sequence). V lost 1 base and J 5 bases, leaving 14 bases between the germline ends. The CDR3 covers 15 residues. The DNA for the CDR3 is TGTGCCAGCAGTTTATATCCTCTAGATGGCGAGACCCAGTACTTC. Its translation is CASSLYPLDGETQYF.

This chain uses TRBV20-1 with TRBJ2-7, with TRBD2 matching 10 bases. J lost 1 base, V lost 4 bases, and 7 bases had no gene match. Germline-derived CDR1 and CDR2 are DFQATT and SNEGSKA (reference sequence). The CDR3 is 15 residues long. The CDR3 loop is CSAKGASGRSYEQYF. The CDR3 nucleotides are TGCAGTGCTAAGGGGGCTAGCGGGAGATCCTACGAGCAGTACTTC.

This clonotype was observed a few times. The chain couples TRBV11-2 to TRBJ2-7; D is ambiguous. Trimming pared 3 bases from V and 6 bases from J, leaving 9 bases between. The CDR3 consists of 12 residues. The germline V gene encodes CDR1 SGHAT and CDR2 FQNNGV. CDR3 residues: CASSFSVGEQYF. CDR3 DNA: TGTGCCAGCAGCTTCAGCGTCGGCGAGCAGTACTTC.

This chain connects TRBV2 to TRBJ1-1; D unclear. The CDR3 has 12 residues. Trimming removed 8 bases from V and 8 bases from J, with 15 bases in between. Germline loops: CDR1 SNHLY, CDR2 FYNNEI. In DNA, the CDR3 is TGTGCCAGCTCCGGGGTGGCAGAAGAAGCTTTCTTT. It translates to CASSGVAEEAFF.

This clonotype was counted a few times. V usage is TRBV20-1 and J usage is TRBJ1-1; no reliable D call. The germline V gene encodes CDR1 DFQATT and CDR2 SNEGSKA (reference sequence). There are 12 residues in the CDR3. The V gene lost 6 bases and the J gene lost 1 base, with 9 bases spanning the gap. The CDR3 here is CSAKEKNTEAFF. CDR3 bases: TGCAGTGCAAAAGAGAAGAACACTGAAGCTTTCTTT.

The chain carries TRBV25-1 and TRBJ1-1; TRBD1 aligns across 9 bases. This CDR3 comprises 12 residues. With V trimmed by 7 bases and J by 8 bases, 5 bases remained unmatched. Germline CDR1 is MGHDK and CDR2 is SYGVNS. The CDR3 is CASKTGGAEAFF. In DNA form, the CDR3 reads TGTGCCAGCAAAACAGGGGGCGCAGAAGCTTTCTTT.

The rearrangement links TRBV4-1 to TRBJ1-2, with 7 bases lining up with TRBD1. CDR1 is MGHRA and CDR2 is YSYEKL in the germline V gene. The CDR3 runs 14 residues. The junction had 6 bases not matched to a gene; V was cut back by 4 bases and J by 4 bases. CDR3 amino acids: CASSPRQGIYGYTF. The CDR3 coding sequence is TGCGCCAGCAGCCCCCGACAGGGTATCTATGGCTACACCTTC.

The gene calls are TRBV7-2 and TRBJ2-7, with D unclear. The CDR3 covers 12 residues. V lost 5 bases, J lost 6 bases, and 11 bases lay in between. CDR1 SGHTA and CDR2 FQGNSA come from the germline V gene. The CDR3: CASSLQHSEQYF. CDR3 bases: TGTGCCAGCAGCCTACAGCATAGCGAGCAGTACTTC. The full variable domain, completed using reference TRBV7-2 and TRBJ2-7, is GAGVSQSPSNKVTEKGKDVELRCDPISGHTALYWYRQSLGQGLEFLIYFQGNSAPDKSGLPSDRFSAERTGGSVSTLTIQRTQQEDSAVYLCASSLQHSEQYFGPGTRLTVT.

This clonotype came up once. The CDR3 reads CSASSHSYSNQPQHF. The CDR3 DNA reads as TGCAGTGCTTCCAGTCACAGCTATAGCAATCAGCCCCAGCATTTT. The J gene is TRBJ1-5, the V gene TRBV20-1; D gene ambiguous. Between the trimmed V and J ends, which lost 5 bases and 0 bases, there was a span of 14 bases. Per germline, CDR1 DFQATT and CDR2 SNEGSKA (reference sequence). The CDR3 runs 15 residues.

The J gene is TRBJ2-1, the V gene TRBV12-3 or TRBV12-4; 10 nucleotides align to TRBD2. J gave up 6 bases and V 5 bases, and 7 bases lay outside the gene matches. The CDR3 sequence is 15 residues long. The CDR3 DNA sequence: TGTGCCAGCAGTCCAACTAGCGGGACTTCCAATGAGCAGTTCTTC. This gives the protein CASSPTSGTSNEQFF.

This chain connects TRBV5-6 to TRBJ1-5; D possibly corresponds to TRBD1 (5 bases). The CDR3 length is 16 residues. V was clipped by 0 bases and J by 0 bases, with 10 bases between them. Looked up from germline, CDR1 is SGHDT and CDR2 is YYEEEE. In DNA form, the CDR3 reads TGTGCCAGCAGCTTGGGTCAGGGACTTAGCAATCAGCCCCAGCATTTT. The encoded protein is CASSLGQGLSNQPQHF.